The rows below give T cell receptor beta chains drawn from one sample of a study of blood T cell repertoires in COVID-19. Sequencing used immunoSEQ multiplex PCR; TCRdb keeps in-frame clones, though not all of them. Of 190,000 or so clones listed, over 75% are singletons. The sequencing sample was made of peripheral blood. The receptor set was obtained from a man between 50 and 59 years old who had recovered from COVID-19. CDR3s include the opening cysteine and the closing phenylalanine or tryptophan. The order of the fields is V gene, J gene, D gene, clone size, CDR3 DNA, CDR3 protein. A D gene is named only where the DNA matches it firmly. Clone sizes are given selectively: once, few, many, or a class where the clone is expanded.

TRBV30,TRBJ1-1,NA,NA,TGTGCCTGGAGTAGGGGGGGCCTGGACACTGAAGCTTTCTTT,CAWSRGGLDTEAFF
TRBV2,TRBJ2-7,TRBD1,NA,TGTGCCAGCAGTTCTGACAGGGGGCGGGGGCGCGAGCAGTACTTC,CASSSDRGRGREQYF
TRBV25-1,TRBJ2-7,TRBD1,NA,TGTGCCAGCAGTGACAAACGGGACAGGGGGTACGAGCAGTACTTC,CASSDKRDRGYEQYF
TRBV5-1,TRBJ2-2,TRBD1,NA,TGCGCCAGCAGCCCCCGGACAGGGACCAACACCGGGGAGCTGTTTTTT,CASSPRTGTNTGELFF
TRBV11-3,TRBJ2-3,TRBD1,once,TGTGCCAGCAGCTCCCGGACAGGGGACACAGATACGCAGTATTTT,CASSSRTGDTDTQYF
TRBV24-1,TRBJ2-1,NA,NA,TGTGCCACCAGTGAATACCGCGACAATGAGCAGTTCTTC,CATSEYRDNEQFF
TRBV28,TRBJ2-7,TRBD2,NA,TGTGCCAGCCGGCGAGCGGGGTCAGACGAGCAGTACTTC,CASRRAGSDEQYF
TRBV4-1,TRBJ1-5,NA,NA,TGCGCCAGCAGCCCCACCGGGGGAATTGGCAATCAGCCCCAGCATTTT,CASSPTGGIGNQPQHF
TRBV7-9,TRBJ2-1,TRBD2,NA,TGTGCCAGCAGCTACCGACTAGCGGGAGGGCCAGGAGAGCAGTTCTTC,CASSYRLAGGPGEQFF
TRBV21-1,TRBJ1-1,NA,few,TGTGCCAGGGGTTTGACAGGGAACGAGAACACTGAAGCTTTCTTT,CARGLTGNENTEAFF
TRBV7-2,TRBJ1-4,NA,NA,TGTGCCAGCAGCCCAAGGACAGCCTTTGATGAAAAACTGTTTTTT,CASSPRTAFDEKLFF
TRBV7-3,TRBJ1-1,NA,NA,TGTGCCAGCAGCCGCCTTGGGGGGATCACTGAAGCTTTCTTT,CASSRLGGITEAFF
TRBV5-6,TRBJ1-2,TRBD1,NA,TGTGCCAGCACCCTACTGGGGGACAGGGCAGCAGCTAACTATGGCTACACCTTC,CASTLLGDRAAANYGYTF
TRBV27,TRBJ2-1,NA,once,TGTGCCAGCAGTTTCCTGACAGTCAATGAGCAGTTCTTC,CASSFLTVNEQFF